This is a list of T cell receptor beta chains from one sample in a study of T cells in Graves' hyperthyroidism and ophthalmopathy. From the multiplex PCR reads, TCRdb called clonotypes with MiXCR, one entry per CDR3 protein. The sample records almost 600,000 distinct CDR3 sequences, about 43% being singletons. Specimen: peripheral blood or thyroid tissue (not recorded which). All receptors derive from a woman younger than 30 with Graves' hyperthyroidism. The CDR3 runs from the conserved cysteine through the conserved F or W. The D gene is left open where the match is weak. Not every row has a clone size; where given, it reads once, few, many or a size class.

TGCAGTCCCGACCATGGGGCTGAAAAACTGTTTTTT,CSPDHGAEKLFF,.,.,TRBJ1-4,TRBV20-1
TGTGCCAGTAGTATCTGGCAGGGTAGAGCCTACGAGCAGTACTTC,CASSIWQGRAYEQYF,many,.,TRBJ2-7,TRBV19
TGTGCCAGTAGTATAGAGCCCAGGACTGATTACCCCCTCTACGAGCAGTACTTC,CASSIEPRTDYPLYEQYF,many,.,TRBJ2-7,TRBV19
TGCAGTGCTAGAAGCGGGAGAGGAAATGAGCAGTTTTTT,CSARSGRGNEQFF,.,TRBD2,TRBJ2-2,TRBV20-1
TGTGCCAGCAGTCCTGAGGACAGGGGAGGTGAAAAACTGTTTTTT,CASSPEDRGGEKLFF,many,TRBD1,TRBJ1-4,TRBV2
TGTGCCAGCAGTGTACCACAGGGGGATGGCTACACCTTC,CASSVPQGDGYTF,many,TRBD1,TRBJ1-2,TRBV2
TGTGCCATCAGTGTCCCCGGCTCTGGAAACACCATATATTTT,CAISVPGSGNTIYF,.,.,TRBJ1-3,TRBV10-3
TGCGCCAGCAGCCAAGATCCAGTAGCGCGGCTTTTGGGGGAGCTGTTTTTT,CASSQDPVARLLGELFF,.,.,TRBJ2-2,TRBV4-3
TGTGCCAGCAGTTGGAGGCGGAGGGGCAGCTATGGCTACACCTTC,CASSWRRRGSYGYTF,many,.,TRBJ1-2,TRBV12-3/TRBV12-4
TGCAGTGGAAGGGACGTCTCCCCCTACGAGCAGTACTTC,CSGRDVSPYEQYF,.,.,TRBJ2-7,TRBV20-1
TGCAGTGCTAGAGAGCCAGGGAACTCCTACGAGCAGTACTTC,CSAREPGNSYEQYF,many,.,TRBJ2-7,TRBV20-1
TGTGCCAGCAGCCCCTCCCGGGACAGGGCTCATGAAGCTTTCTTT,CASSPSRDRAHEAFF,many,TRBD1,TRBJ1-1,TRBV7-6
TGTGCCAGCAGCGTAGGACCTCTAGCCGCCCTTCGTGACACCGGGGAGCTGTTTTTT,CASSVGPLAALRDTGELFF,many,.,TRBJ2-2,TRBV9
TGTGCCATCTCGAGTAAGACTAGCGGGAGGGTCTACGAGCAGTACTTC,CAISSKTSGRVYEQYF,many,TRBD2,TRBJ2-7,TRBV10-3
TGCAGCTTGGCCGTACCGCAAAGCTACGAGCAGTACTTC,CSLAVPQSYEQYF,once,.,TRBJ2-7,TRBV29-1
TGCAGTGCTAGAGGACAGCGAAGCTCCTACAATGAGCAGTTCTTC,CSARGQRSSYNEQFF,.,.,TRBJ2-1,TRBV20-1
TGCAGTGCTAGCGGGAGAAAAGGAGAAAAACTGTTTTTT,CSASGRKGEKLFF,.,.,TRBJ1-4,TRBV20-1
TGCAGTGCTAGCTTAGCGGGAGGGCATGGTTACGAGCAGTACTTC,CSASLAGGHGYEQYF,many,TRBD2,TRBJ2-7,TRBV20-1
TGCAGTGCTGACCGCGAGGGACGGTTGTTTGGCTACACCTTC,CSADREGRLFGYTF,.,.,TRBJ1-2,TRBV20-1
TGTGCCAGCAGGTGGGGGACAGGGTTGTCCTACGAGCAGTACTTC,CASRWGTGLSYEQYF,.,TRBD1,TRBJ2-7,TRBV2
TGTGCCAGCAGCCAAGTACGCGGGGGCGCCTACAATGAGCAGTTCTTC,CASSQVRGGAYNEQFF,few,.,TRBJ2-1,TRBV14
TGCAGCGTTAGGGCAGGGGGTTCGAACACTGAAGCCTTCTTT,CSVRAGGSNTEAFF,.,TRBD1,TRBJ1-1,TRBV29-1
TGCAGCGTTGAAAGGAGGGCGAACACCGGGGAGCTGTTTTTT,CSVERRANTGELFF,many,.,TRBJ2-2,TRBV29-1
TGCAGTGCTAGACCGCTTGAGGGATCCGTCTCTGGAAACACCATATATTTT,CSARPLEGSVSGNTIYF,many,.,TRBJ1-3,TRBV20-1
TGTGCCAGCAGCTTAGTTGGGACAGGGAACAATGAGCAGTTCTTC,CASSLVGTGNNEQFF,few,TRBD1,TRBJ2-1,TRBV11-2
TGTGCCAGCAGCCCGACTCCCTTTGAGCAGTACTTC,CASSPTPFEQYF,many,.,TRBJ2-7,TRBV13
TGTGCCAGCCGGGACAGGGGGACCGGGGAGCTGTTTTTT,CASRDRGTGELFF,many,TRBD1,TRBJ2-2,TRBV6-4
TGTGCCAGTACTTCGATAGGCACTGAAGCTTTCTTT,CASTSIGTEAFF,few,.,TRBJ1-1,TRBV19
TGTGCCAGCAGCTTAGGTTCTCAGGGAAGTGGGGAGACCCAGTACTTC,CASSLGSQGSGETQYF,.,.,TRBJ2-5,TRBV7-2
TGTGCCACCAGCAGAGATCTTAGGGCGACTGAAGCTTTCTTT,CATSRDLRATEAFF,.,.,TRBJ1-1,TRBV15
TGTGCCACCAGTGCTTTCAGGACAGGGGGCGCCGGCGGGGAGCTGTTTTTT,CATSAFRTGGAGGELFF,many,TRBD1,TRBJ2-2,TRBV24-1
TGTGCCAGTAGTACCAGACAGGGAAGGTGGACTAATGAAAAACTGTTTTTT,CASSTRQGRWTNEKLFF,.,TRBD1,TRBJ1-4,TRBV19
TGTGCCAGCAGCTCGTGGACTAGCGGGAGCACCTACGAGCAGTACTTC,CASSSWTSGSTYEQYF,.,TRBD2,TRBJ2-7,TRBV11-1
TGTGCCAGCAGCTTACTGACAGTCGAGTATGGCTACACCTTC,CASSLLTVEYGYTF,.,.,TRBJ1-2,TRBV11-2
TGTGCCAGCAGCGTAGGGGATTCTGGAAACACCATATATTTT,CASSVGDSGNTIYF,many,.,TRBJ1-3,TRBV9
TGTGCCATCAATTTATGGACAGATAATTGGGAGACCCAGTACTTC,CAINLWTDNWETQYF,many,.,TRBJ2-5,TRBV10-3
TGTGCCAGCAGCTCACGACAGACAAACACTGAAGCTTTCTTT,CASSSRQTNTEAFF,many,.,TRBJ1-1,TRBV11-2
TGTGCCAGTTCCGGGACCCTGACAGATACGCAGTATTTT,CASSGTLTDTQYF,.,.,TRBJ2-3,TRBV19
TGCGCCAGCAGCTCCCTCGGACTAGCGGGCCGCACAGATACGCAGTATTTT,CASSSLGLAGRTDTQYF,few,TRBD2,TRBJ2-3,TRBV5-1
TGTGCCACTAGACCGGACAGGGGCTTGAACACTGAAGCTTTCTTT,CATRPDRGLNTEAFF,.,TRBD1,TRBJ1-1,TRBV24-1
TGCAGCGGCAAAGGGACTAGCGGCACAGATACGCAGTATTTT,CSGKGTSGTDTQYF,few,TRBD2,TRBJ2-3,TRBV29-1
TGTGCCAGCAGCTTACAGGGGGCCAGGGATGGCTACACCTTC,CASSLQGARDGYTF,.,TRBD1,TRBJ1-2,TRBV7-9
TGTGCCACCAGCAGTGAAGCTCGCCGTGGCCGCGCGGTTGGCTACACCTTC,CATSSEARRGRAVGYTF,.,.,TRBJ1-2,TRBV15
TGTGCCTGGAGTGTAAACAGGGGGTACGAGCAGTGCTTC,CAWSVNRGYEQCF,.,TRBD1,TRBJ2-7,TRBV30
TGTGCCAGACAGGCCACTGCGAACTATGGCTACACCTTC,CARQATANYGYTF,.,.,TRBJ1-2,TRBV2
TGTGCCAGTAGTATGGTACAGGGGTTGTACACTGAAGCTTTCTTT,CASSMVQGLYTEAFF,.,TRBD1,TRBJ1-1,TRBV19
TGTGCCTGGAGTGTGGGGACAGGGAGGTACGAGCAGTACTTC,CAWSVGTGRYEQYF,few,TRBD1,TRBJ2-7,TRBV30
TGTGCCAGCAGCTCAATATCCACTGAAGCTTTCTTT,CASSSISTEAFF,many,.,TRBJ1-1,TRBV5-8
TGCAGTGCTAGTCTTGATGGAAACACTGAAGCTTTCTTT,CSASLDGNTEAFF,many,.,TRBJ1-1,TRBV20-1
TGCAGCGTTGATGGACTAGCGGCCTACGAGCAGTACTTC,CSVDGLAAYEQYF,.,TRBD2,TRBJ2-7,TRBV29-1
TGCAGCGTTAGCGGCGGGAGTCTGGAGGAGCAGTACTTC,CSVSGGSLEEQYF,.,TRBD2,TRBJ2-7,TRBV29-1
.,CASSFYICSARALGQGRRSPLHF,.,.,TRBJ1-6,TRBV2
TGTGCCAGCCGCCGGACAGGAGCGTACGAGCAGTACTTC,CASRRTGAYEQYF,few,TRBD1,TRBJ2-7,TRBV11-2
TGTGCCAGCAGCCGCGGGGGACCTGGGGCCAACGTCCTGACTTTC,CASSRGGPGANVLTF,.,TRBD2,TRBJ2-6,TRBV7-9
TGTGCCACCAGTGAGTCCAGAACCGGGACAGGGTTGGGCGAGACCCAGTACTTC,CATSESRTGTGLGETQYF,.,TRBD1,TRBJ2-5,TRBV24-1
TGTGCCATCAGTGAGTCCGGCGGAGGGGAGCTGTTTTTT,CAISESGGGELFF,many,.,TRBJ2-2,TRBV10-3
TGTGCCAGCAGTGGATCTAGCGGGAGACTCTCCACCGGGGAGCTGTTTTTT,CASSGSSGRLSTGELFF,many,TRBD2,TRBJ2-2,TRBV2
TGTGCCAGCAGCTTAGCTCCGGCTAGTAACTCCTACGAGCAGTACTTC,CASSLAPASNSYEQYF,many,.,TRBJ2-7,TRBV7-2